What follows are 22 T cell receptor beta chains derived from one specimen sequenced in a study of T cells in Graves' hyperthyroidism and ophthalmopathy. Researchers took RNA transcripts and amplified the TCR beta CDR3 regions from them. HTBI primers drove first-round RT-PCR of the TCR CDR3. TCRdb itself ran the multiplex PCR reads through MiXCR, one entry per CDR3 protein. The sample lists approximately 600,000 distinct CDR3 sequences, under 20% occurring once. Source material: blood. Receptor source: a woman aged 25 to 39 with Graves' hyperthyroidism.

This chain connects TRBV9 to TRBJ1-2, with D unresolved. V was trimmed by 4 bases and J by 6 bases, leaving 7 bases between them. The germline V gene encodes CDR1 SGDLS and CDR2 YYNGEE. CDR3 size: 11 residues. The CDR3 spells CASSSGNGYTF. In nucleotides, the CDR3 is TGTGCCAGCAGCTCGGGGAATGGCTACACCTTC.

This clonotype has more than one count but fewer than ten. V and J are TRBV7-2 and TRBJ2-1; D uncertain. The CDR3 is 20 residues long. Per germline, CDR1 SGHTA and CDR2 FQGNSA. Trimming removed 1 base from V and 0 bases from J, with 22 bases in between. DNA for the CDR3: TGTGCCAGCAGCTTAGAATACCCTAGTGCCGCGTCCAGCTCCTACAATGAGCAGTTCTTC. It yields the protein CASSLEYPSAASSSYNEQFF. The complete variable domain, with remaining parts taken from reference TRBV7-2 and TRBJ2-1, reads GAGVSQSPSNKVTEKGKDVELRCDPISGHTALYWYRQSLGQGLEFLIYFQGNSAPDKSGLPSDRFSAERTGGSVSTLTIQRTQQEDSAVYLCASSLEYPSAASSSYNEQFFGPGTRLTVL.

This clonotype was counted many times. The chain is built from TRBV19 and TRBJ1-1; no clear D gene. The CDR3 consists of 14 residues. Germline V gene lookup returns CDR1 LNHDA and CDR2 SQIVND (reference sequence). Between the trimmed V and J ends, which lost 6 bases and 0 bases, there was a span of 11 bases. As DNA, the CDR3 is TGTGCCAGTAGGCAGGACCCCGTGAACACTGAAGCTTTCTTT. It is translated as CASRQDPVNTEAFF. The full variable domain, its missing parts supplied by reference TRBV19 and TRBJ1-1, is DGGITQSPKYLFRKEGQNVTLSCEQNLNHDAMYWYRQDPGQGLRLIYYSQIVNDFQKGDIAEGYSVSREKKESFPLTVTSAQKNPTAFYLCASRQDPVNTEAFFGQGTRLTVV.

Worth noting for this clonotype: Given a much more abundant clone one base away, this may be a read error. The V gene is TRBV28, the J gene TRBJ2-5; D tentatively fits TRBD1 or TRBD2 (6 bases each). CDR3 length: 15 residues. V lost 7 bases and J lost 4, with 19 bases in between. In germline, CDR1 is MDHEN, CDR2 SYDVKM. The CDR3 nucleotides are TGTGCCAGCAAGCCCGGGGGCCCGAGGCGAGAGACCCAGTACTTC. Protein: CASKPGGPRRETQYF.

This clonotype was detected a few times. This chain connects TRBV19 to TRBJ2-1; 10 bases line up with TRBD2. This CDR3 region has 15 residues. Germline lookup yields CDR1 LNHDA and CDR2 SQIVND (reference sequence). J gave up 9 bases and V 5 bases, and 10 bases lay outside the gene matches. The CDR3 DNA reads TGTGCCAGTAGTCCTAGCGGGAGCGGATTAGTTGAGCAGTTCTTC. This translates into CASSPSGSGLVEQFF.

This clonotype appeared many times. V gene TRBV2 combines with J gene TRBJ1-2, with D possibly matching TRBD1 (5 bases). Trimming pared 7 bases from V and 2 bases from J, leaving 20 bases between. CDR3 length: 16 residues. Germline lookup yields CDR1 SNHLY and CDR2 FYNNEI. CDR3 nucleotides: TGTGCCAGCACCGTGCTCGGGGGATCCCAGAACTATGGCTACACCTTC. This gives the protein CASTVLGGSQNYGYTF.

This clonotype was observed many times. V usage is TRBV14 and J usage is TRBJ2-1; tentatively, D is TRBD1 (5 bases). CDR1 is SGHDN, CDR2 FVKESK, per germline. The ends were cut back, 1 base at V and 7 bases at J, with 20 bases in the middle. The CDR3 is 17 amino acids. For the CDR3, the DNA is TGTGCCAGCAGCCAAGGTTTGCAGGGCAGTGTGGAGAATGAGCAGTTCTTC. This codes for CASSQGLQGSVENEQFF.

The chain employs TRBV6-1 and TRBJ1-4; 10 bases agree with TRBD1. Germline-derived CDR1 and CDR2 are MNHNS and SASEGT. V gave up 2 bases and J gave up 4 bases; unmatched junction bases: 13. The CDR3 has 19 amino acids. The chain's CDR3 is CASSEYGGDRGLLNEKLFF. The CDR3, as DNA: TGTGCCAGCAGTGAATACGGAGGGGACAGGGGCCTTCTTAATGAAAAACTGTTTTTT.

The chain recombines TRBV12-3 or TRBV12-4 with TRBJ2-7; tentatively, D is TRBD2 (5 bases). This CDR3 region has 15 residues. V was trimmed by 6 bases and J by 3 bases, leaving 18 bases between them. Here the CDR3 DNA reads TGTGCCAGCAGCCCCCGGGATGAAAGGGTCTACGAGCAGTACTTC. Encoded protein: CASSPRDERVYEQYF.

The chain uses TRBV20-1 and TRBJ2-5, with no clear D. V dropped 2 bases and J dropped 4 bases, with 8 bases sitting between them. Looked up from germline, CDR1 is DFQATT and CDR2 is SNEGSKA (reference sequence). There are 12 residues in the CDR3. CDR3 protein: CSARRGRETQYF. CDR3 nucleotides: TGCAGTGCTAGACGCGGCCGAGAGACCCAGTACTTC.

This clonotype was detected only once. It may be a read error: a sequence one base away is much more abundant. J is TRBJ2-1 and V is TRBV2; D may be TRBD2 (6 bases). The assigned J gene may be wrong: the sequence end matches TRBJ2-7 better. Germline V gene sequence: CDR1 SNHLY, CDR2 FYNNEI. This CDR3 region has 14 residues. The CDR3 loop is CASSVVSGNNEQYF. Here the CDR3 DNA reads TGTGCCAGCAGTGTTGTTAGCGGAAACAATGAGCAGTACTTC.

This clonotype was counted between two and nine times. At one boundary the junction diverges from the germline segment, which might be a read error. V usage is TRBV12-3 or TRBV12-4 and J usage is TRBJ2-5; D not resolved. The CDR3 contains 15 residues. The CDR3 nucleotides read TGTGCCAGCAGTTTACTACCGGGCAACCTAGAGGCCCAGTACTTC. This gives the protein CASSLLPGNLEAQYF.

This sequence joins TRBV11-1 and TRBJ2-1, with 11 bases lining up with TRBD2. The CDR3 totals 16 residues. Germline-derived CDR1 and CDR2 are SGHAT and FQDESV (reference sequence). Losses at the gene ends were 5 bases for V and 7 bases for J; bases not matched to a gene: 10. DNA for the CDR3: TGTGCCAGCAGCCCACTACTAGCGGGAGCATCGAATGAGCAGTTCTTC. Protein product: CASSPLLAGASNEQFF.

This clonotype was picked up a small number of times. V usage is TRBV30 and J usage is TRBJ1-6, with TRBD1 matching over 7 bases. CDR1 GTSNPN and CDR2 SVGIG come from the germline V gene (reference sequence). Germline trimming cut 1 base from V and 10 bases from J; bases unmatched to any gene: 7. This CDR3 is built from 14 residues. DNA for the CDR3: TGTGCCTGGAGTGCCGGCAGGGGGGGATCACCCCTCCACTTT. Translation: CAWSAGRGGSPLHF.

This clonotype has only a few counts. This chain joins TRBV6-5 and TRBJ1-2; TRBD1 is a possible D gene (5 bases). The V gene lost 0 bases and the J gene lost 4 bases, with 9 bases spanning the gap. This CDR3 comprises 14 residues. From germline, CDR1 is MNHEY and CDR2 SVGAGI. CDR3 sequence: CASSYSGTLYGYTF. CDR3 sequence (DNA): TGTGCCAGCAGTTACTCCGGGACCCTCTATGGCTACACCTTC.

This clonotype was detected ten times or more. The chain couples TRBV6-2 or TRBV6-3 to TRBJ2-1; 11 positions agree with TRBD2. J was trimmed by 2 bases and V by 8 bases; bases with no gene match: 2. The CDR3 totals 14 residues. CDR1 is MNHEY, CDR2 SVGEGT, per germline. CDR3 sequence: CASHSGRAYNEQFF. As DNA, the CDR3 is TGTGCCAGCCATAGCGGGAGGGCCTACAATGAGCAGTTCTTC.

The chain employs TRBV5-4 and TRBJ2-1; D is possibly TRBD2 (5 bases). Germline CDR1 and CDR2: SGHNT and YYREEE (reference sequence). The CDR3 extends over 16 amino acids. V was clipped by 0 bases and J by 0 bases, with 10 bases between them. CDR3 bases: TGTGCCAGCAGCTTGGCCCGGAGCGGCTCCTACAATGAGCAGTTCTTC. Its translation is CASSLARSGSYNEQFF.

There are many counts of this clonotype. The chain uses TRBV27 and TRBJ2-7; tentatively, D is TRBD1 (6 bases). Germline V gene data show CDR1 as MNHEY and CDR2 as SMNVEV (reference sequence). The CDR3 has 16 amino acids. The V end lost 4 bases, the J end lost 0 bases, and 16 bases lay between the germline ends. The CDR3 sequence is CASSSYSRGASYEQYF. In nucleotides, the CDR3 is TGTGCCAGCAGTTCGTACTCCAGGGGAGCCTCCTACGAGCAGTACTTC.

The chain uses TRBV11-3 and TRBJ2-1; D gene ambiguous. Trimming pared 0 bases from V and 3 bases from J, leaving 15 bases between. Germline-derived CDR1 and CDR2 are SGHNT and YENEEA. The CDR3 contains 17 residues. CDR3 bases: TGTGCCAGCAGCTTAGATCAGGTGGTGAGCTTCTACAATGAGCAGTTCTTC. Its protein product is CASSLDQVVSFYNEQFF.

The gene calls are TRBV4-3 and TRBJ2-4; D call uncertain. Trimming took 4 bases from V and 0 from J, leaving 19 bases between them. The CDR3 loop spans 18 amino acids. CDR1 and CDR2 from the germline V gene are LGHNA and YSLEER. The CDR3 reads CASSPQAGPSLAKNIQYF. For the CDR3, the DNA is TGCGCCAGCAGCCCTCAGGCAGGACCGAGCTTAGCCAAAAACATTCAGTACTTC.

The gene calls are TRBV4-1 and TRBJ2-1, with D tentatively TRBD1 or TRBD2 (5 bases each). V shed 3 bases and J shed 4 bases, with 10 bases lying between them. The CDR3 contains 14 residues. Germline-derived CDR1 and CDR2 are MGHRA and YSYEKL. This CDR3 is CASSQGESYNEQFF. The CDR3 DNA reads as TGCGCCAGCAGCCAGGGGGAATCTTACAATGAGCAGTTCTTC.

This clonotype has at least ten counts. The CDR3 sequence: CASSLGVGKNIQYF. CDR3 DNA sequence: TGTGCCAGCAGCTTAGGCGTGGGCAAAAACATTCAGTACTTC. V is TRBV11-1 and J is TRBJ2-4; no firm D call. Germline CDR1 SGHAT, CDR2 FQDESV (reference sequence). Trimming took 1 base from V and 3 from J, leaving 7 bases between them. This CDR3 has 14 amino acids.